This T cell receptor (beta chain) was identified during a study of cytomegalovirus exposure and HLA in healthy donors. Overall study results and limits: Confirmation was obtained in vitro that three CMV-associated chains are specific for CMV antigens. It was only CMV serostatus that was available as immune exposure information.

To note about this clone: The antigen is not known.

The CDR3 spans 14 residues. With 4 bases clipped from V and 4 bases from J, the junction kept 8 bases outside the gene matches. Germline V gene data show CDR1 as SQVTM and CDR2 as ANQGSEA. Amplification used 60 Vbeta primers and 13 Jbeta primers. Sequenced by immunoSEQ multiplex PCR; TCRdb stores in-frame clones only, minus some. Of under 200,000 clones listed, around four fifths were seen once; the top ten hold about 1.3%. The sequence came from a man in his thirties or forties in good health and CMV-seronegative. The V and J genes are TRBV29-1 and TRBJ2-7, with 9 bases matching TRBD1. The sequenced sample was PBMCs. CDR3 in amino acids: CSVVAGTGTYEQYF. The CDR3, as DNA: TGCAGCGTTGTTGCCGGGACAGGGACTTACGAGCAGTACTTC.